Presented here are 9 T cell receptor beta chains from one specimen sequenced in a study of radiotherapy plus CTLA-4 blockade in lung cancer. Only in-frame clones appear in the TCRdb table, and some are missing; sequencing was by immunoSEQ multiplex PCR. The profile shows about 80,000 clones, under 90% of them singletons. The sequences come from peripheral blood, collected from a patient treated with radiotherapy plus ipilimumab. The source of these receptors is a human donor with non-small cell lung cancer who had stable disease on radiotherapy plus ipilimumab.

The sample holds a few counts of this clone. The chain is built from TRBV28 and TRBJ2-4; 12 positions agree with TRBD2. V lost 6 bases, J lost 9 bases, and 12 bases stayed unmatched. The CDR3 loop spans 16 amino acids. CDR1 and CDR2 (germline): MDHEN, SYDVKM. CDR3 residues: CASRSGLAGLGGIQYF. CDR3 nucleotides: TGTGCCAGCAGGTCGGGACTAGCGGGTCTGGGTGGCATTCAGTACTTC.

The V call is TRBV7-3, the J call TRBJ2-1; a possible D gene is TRBD1 (5 bases). This CDR3 comprises 13 residues. V was clipped by 4 bases and J by 3 bases, with 7 bases between them. Germline CDR1 reads SGHTA; CDR2 reads FQGTGA. CDR3 bases: TGTGCCAGCAGCTCAGGGTTCTACAATGAGCAGTTCTTC. This encodes CASSSGFYNEQFF.

The chain recombines TRBV14 with TRBJ2-2, with 11 bases identical to TRBD2. V was pared by 1 base and J by 6 bases, with 4 bases of the junction left unmatched. Germline CDR1 SGHDN, CDR2 FVKESK. The length of the CDR3 is 16 residues. The CDR3 sequence is CASSQASGRMAGELFF. The DNA for the CDR3 is TGTGCCAGCAGCCAAGCTAGCGGGAGGATGGCCGGGGAGCTGTTTTTT.

This sequence joins TRBV27 and TRBJ2-7, with D maybe TRBD1 (5 bases). Germline loops: CDR1 MNHEY, CDR2 SMNVEV (reference sequence). The CDR3 consists of 15 residues. The V and J ends lost 2 bases and 2 bases respectively, with 13 bases between them. Here the CDR3 DNA reads TGTGCCAGCAGTTTAGACCCAGGGCCTCCCTACGAGCAGTACTTC. Translated, it gives CASSLDPGPPYEQYF.

The rearrangement joins TRBV11-2 to TRBJ1-3; 8 bases are shared with TRBD1. This CDR3 region has 16 residues. J gave up 9 bases and V 4 bases, and 14 bases lay outside the gene matches. CDR1 and CDR2 from the germline V gene are SGHAT and FQNNGV. This CDR3 reads CASSSNAGQGAFTIYF. The CDR3 DNA is TGTGCCAGCAGCTCCAACGCGGGCCAGGGGGCTTTCACCATATATTTT.

V is TRBV5-6 and J is TRBJ2-6; TRBD2 might be the D (5 bases). This CDR3 comprises 15 residues. CDR1 and CDR2 from the germline V gene are SGHDT and YYEEEE. V was cut by 6 bases and J by 4 bases, with 14 bases left in between. CDR3 in amino acids: CASIPIGEGANVLTF. CDR3 nucleotide sequence: TGTGCCAGCATCCCGATCGGGGAGGGGGCCAACGTCCTGACTTTC.

The V gene is TRBV5-1, the J gene TRBJ2-7; no clear D gene. This CDR3 contains 14 residues. Germline CDR1 reads SGHRS; CDR2 reads YFSETQ. V lost 0 bases and J lost 2, with 9 bases in between. CDR3 nucleotides: TGCGCCAGCAGCTTGGAGGGCCTGACCTACGAGCAGTACTTC. Its translation: CASSLEGLTYEQYF.

The chain carries TRBV7-6 and TRBJ2-7, with unresolved D. The germline V gene has CDR1 SGHVS and CDR2 FNYEAQ. V was clipped by 0 bases and J by 4 bases, with 13 bases between them. CDR3 length: 15 amino acids. The CDR3, as DNA: TGTGCCAGCAGCTTAGCGGGATTAGGCCGGTACGAGCAGTACTTC. Translation: CASSLAGLGRYEQYF.

V usage is TRBV7-8 and J usage is TRBJ1-2, with TRBD1 matching 12 bases. In germline, CDR1 is SGHVS, CDR2 FQNEAQ. Trimming cost V 6 bases and J 5 bases; bases outside gene matches: 10. This CDR3 has 16 residues. CDR3 loop: CASRRTGTGGQYGYTF. The CDR3, as DNA: TGTGCCAGCAGACGCACCGGGACAGGGGGCCAATATGGCTACACCTTC.